The text below deals with one T cell receptor beta chain. The RNA input was about 0.5 to 1 ug, and it was reverse transcribed with random hexamers. Via MiXCR, TCRdb re-called the immunoSEQ multiplex PCR reads, giving one row per CDR3 protein. Found here are about 49,000 distinct CDR3 sequences, roughly 93% of them singletons; the top ten hold about 0.5%. This sample is part of a study of CD8 T cells in Susac syndrome. The receptor was derived from a human donor in good health. Sequenced sample: CD8+ T cells from PBMCs.

CDR3 loop: CASSRTGGLLTDTEAFF. The DNA of the CDR3 is TGTGCCAGTAGCCGGACAGGGGGCTTATTAACGGACACTGAAGCTTTCTTT. This chain links TRBV19 with TRBJ1-1, with 11 bases identical to TRBD1. Trimming took 6 bases from V and 3 from J; bases not matched to a gene: 12. The CDR3 sequence is 17 residues long. Germline V lookup: CDR1 LNHDA, CDR2 SQIVND (reference sequence).